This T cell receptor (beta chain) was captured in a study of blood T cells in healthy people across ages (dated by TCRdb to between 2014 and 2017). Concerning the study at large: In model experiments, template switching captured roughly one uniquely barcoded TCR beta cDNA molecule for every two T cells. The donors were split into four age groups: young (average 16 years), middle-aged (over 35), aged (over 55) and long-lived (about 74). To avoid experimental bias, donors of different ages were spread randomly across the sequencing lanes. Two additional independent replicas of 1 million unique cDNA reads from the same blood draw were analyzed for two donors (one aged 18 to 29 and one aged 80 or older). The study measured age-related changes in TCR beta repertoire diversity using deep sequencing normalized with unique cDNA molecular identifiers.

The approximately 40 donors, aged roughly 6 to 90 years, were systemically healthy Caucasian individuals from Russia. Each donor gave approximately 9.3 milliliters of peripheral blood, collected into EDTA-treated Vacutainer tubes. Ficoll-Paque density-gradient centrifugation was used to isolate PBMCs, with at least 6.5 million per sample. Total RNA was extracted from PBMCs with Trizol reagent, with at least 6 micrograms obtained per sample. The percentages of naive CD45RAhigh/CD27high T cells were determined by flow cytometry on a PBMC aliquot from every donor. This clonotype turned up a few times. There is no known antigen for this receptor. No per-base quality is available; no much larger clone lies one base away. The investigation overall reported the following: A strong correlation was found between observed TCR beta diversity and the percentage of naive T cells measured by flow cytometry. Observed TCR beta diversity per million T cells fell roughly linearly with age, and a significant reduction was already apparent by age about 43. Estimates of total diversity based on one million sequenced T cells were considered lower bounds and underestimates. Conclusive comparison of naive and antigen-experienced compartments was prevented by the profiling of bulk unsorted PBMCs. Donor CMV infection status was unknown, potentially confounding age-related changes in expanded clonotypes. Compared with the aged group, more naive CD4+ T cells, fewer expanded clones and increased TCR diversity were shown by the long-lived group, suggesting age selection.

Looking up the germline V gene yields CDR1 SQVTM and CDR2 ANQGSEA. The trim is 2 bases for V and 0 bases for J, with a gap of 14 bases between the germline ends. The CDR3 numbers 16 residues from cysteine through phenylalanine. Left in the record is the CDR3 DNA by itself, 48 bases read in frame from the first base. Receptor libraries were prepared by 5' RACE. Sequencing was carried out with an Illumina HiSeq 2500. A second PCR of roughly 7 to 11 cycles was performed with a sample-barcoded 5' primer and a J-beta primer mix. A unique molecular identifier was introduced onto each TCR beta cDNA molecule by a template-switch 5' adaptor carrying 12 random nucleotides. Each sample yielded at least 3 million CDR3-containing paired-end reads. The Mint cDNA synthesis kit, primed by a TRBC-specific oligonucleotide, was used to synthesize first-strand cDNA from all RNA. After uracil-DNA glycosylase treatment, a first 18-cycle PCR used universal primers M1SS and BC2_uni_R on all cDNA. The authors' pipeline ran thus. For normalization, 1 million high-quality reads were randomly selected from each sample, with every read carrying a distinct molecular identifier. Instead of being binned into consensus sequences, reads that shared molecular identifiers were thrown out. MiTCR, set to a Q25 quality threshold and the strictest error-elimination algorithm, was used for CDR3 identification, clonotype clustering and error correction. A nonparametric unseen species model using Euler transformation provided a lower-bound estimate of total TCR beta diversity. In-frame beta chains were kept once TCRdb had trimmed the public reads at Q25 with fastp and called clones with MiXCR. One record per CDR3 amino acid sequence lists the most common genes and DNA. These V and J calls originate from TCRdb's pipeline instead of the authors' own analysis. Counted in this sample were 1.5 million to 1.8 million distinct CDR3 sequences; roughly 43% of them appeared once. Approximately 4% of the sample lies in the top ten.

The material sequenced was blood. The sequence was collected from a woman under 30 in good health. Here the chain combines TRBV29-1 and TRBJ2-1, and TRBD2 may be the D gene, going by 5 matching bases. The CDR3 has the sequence CSVEREGGGSYNEQFF. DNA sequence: TGCAGCGTTGAAAGAGAGGGCGGAGGCTCCTACAATGAGCAGTTCTTC.